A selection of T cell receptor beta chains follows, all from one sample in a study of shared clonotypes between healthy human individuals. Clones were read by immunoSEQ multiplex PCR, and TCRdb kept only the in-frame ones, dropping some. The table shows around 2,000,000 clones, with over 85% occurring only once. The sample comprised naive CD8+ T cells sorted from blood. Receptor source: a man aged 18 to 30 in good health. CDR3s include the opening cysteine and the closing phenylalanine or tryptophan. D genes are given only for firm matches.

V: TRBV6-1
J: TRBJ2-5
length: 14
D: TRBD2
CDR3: CASSLLAGEETQYF

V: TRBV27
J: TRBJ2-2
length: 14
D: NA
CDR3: CASSLTPNTGELFF

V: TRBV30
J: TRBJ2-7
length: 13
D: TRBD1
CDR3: CAWSSTGGYEQYF

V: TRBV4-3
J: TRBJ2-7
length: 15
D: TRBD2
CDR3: CASSQDPGGPYEQYF

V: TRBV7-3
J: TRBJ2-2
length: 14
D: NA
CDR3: CASSYIGGAGELFF

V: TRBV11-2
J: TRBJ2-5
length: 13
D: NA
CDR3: CASSPPVGVPQYF

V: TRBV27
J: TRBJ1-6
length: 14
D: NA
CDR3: CASSLAIGYSPLHF

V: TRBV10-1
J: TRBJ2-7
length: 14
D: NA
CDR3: CASSETAGANEQYF

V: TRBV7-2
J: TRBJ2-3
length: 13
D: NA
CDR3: CALRERGTDTQYF

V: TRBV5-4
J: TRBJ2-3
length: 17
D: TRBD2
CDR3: CASSTRTSGRGTDTQYF

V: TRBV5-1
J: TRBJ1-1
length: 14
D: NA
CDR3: CASSLAPGPTEAFF

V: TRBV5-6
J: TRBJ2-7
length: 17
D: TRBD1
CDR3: CASSLIPWGQAAYEQYF

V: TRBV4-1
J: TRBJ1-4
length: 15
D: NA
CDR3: CASSQVSGPNEKLFF

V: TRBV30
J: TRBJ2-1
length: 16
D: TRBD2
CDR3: CAWILTSGNPYNEQFF

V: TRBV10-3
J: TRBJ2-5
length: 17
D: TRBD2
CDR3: CAISPLELAGSRETQYF

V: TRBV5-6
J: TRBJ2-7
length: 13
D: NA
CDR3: CASSPESSYEQYF

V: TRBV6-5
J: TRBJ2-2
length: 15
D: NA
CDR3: CASSYGDSNTGELFF

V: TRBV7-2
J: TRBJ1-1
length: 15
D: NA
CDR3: CASTKVSWGNTEAFF

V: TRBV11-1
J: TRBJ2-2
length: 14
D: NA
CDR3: CATTRGPNTGELFF

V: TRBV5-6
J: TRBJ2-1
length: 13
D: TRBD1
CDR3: CASQDRRQGEQFF

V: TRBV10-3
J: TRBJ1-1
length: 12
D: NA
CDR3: CAISDQDGEAFF

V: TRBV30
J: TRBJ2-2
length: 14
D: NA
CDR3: CGARGEVNTGELFF

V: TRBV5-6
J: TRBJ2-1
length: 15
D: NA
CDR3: CASSLGRSSYNEQFF

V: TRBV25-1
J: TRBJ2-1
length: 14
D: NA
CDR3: CASRKRGDYNEQFF

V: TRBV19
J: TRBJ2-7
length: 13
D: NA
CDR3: CASSGVPAYEQYF

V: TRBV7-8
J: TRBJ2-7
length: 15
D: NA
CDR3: CASSLALSAGYEQYF

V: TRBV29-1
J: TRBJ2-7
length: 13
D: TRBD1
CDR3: CSARGQGVNEQYF

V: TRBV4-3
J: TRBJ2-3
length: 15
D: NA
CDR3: CASSQDGDVTGVQYF

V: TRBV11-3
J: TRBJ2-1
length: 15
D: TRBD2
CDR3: CASSQSGGGHNEQFF

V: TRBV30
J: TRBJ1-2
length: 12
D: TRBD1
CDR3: CAWGQDGYGYTF

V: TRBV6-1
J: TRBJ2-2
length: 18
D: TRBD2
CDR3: CASSEYWGGPANTGELFF

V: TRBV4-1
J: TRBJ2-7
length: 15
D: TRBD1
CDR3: CASSPGTGGPYEQYF

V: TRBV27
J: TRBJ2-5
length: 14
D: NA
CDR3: CASSLLGFGETQYF

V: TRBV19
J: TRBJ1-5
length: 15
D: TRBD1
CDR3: CASSTYTGVNQPQHF

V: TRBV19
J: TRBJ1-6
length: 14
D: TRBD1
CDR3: CASSPWTGDSPLHF

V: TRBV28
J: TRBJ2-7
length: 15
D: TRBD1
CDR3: CASSLLGQGIYEQYF

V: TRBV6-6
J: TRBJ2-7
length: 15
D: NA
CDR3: CASSSGTDLSYEQYF

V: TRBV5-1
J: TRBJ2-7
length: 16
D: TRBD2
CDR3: CASSLEMGLAAHEQYF

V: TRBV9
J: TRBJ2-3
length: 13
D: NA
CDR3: CASSPPYTDTQYF

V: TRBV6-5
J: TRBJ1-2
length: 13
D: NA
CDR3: CASSGPFFYGYTF

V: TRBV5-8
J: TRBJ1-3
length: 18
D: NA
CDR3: CASSLLSYPTAVGNTIYF

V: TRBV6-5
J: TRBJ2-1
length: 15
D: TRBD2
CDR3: CASTGLAGNYNEQFF

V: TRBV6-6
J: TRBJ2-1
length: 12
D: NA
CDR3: CASSYSVNEQFF

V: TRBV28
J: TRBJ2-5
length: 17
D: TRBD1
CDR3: CASSFSGTGGGQETQYF

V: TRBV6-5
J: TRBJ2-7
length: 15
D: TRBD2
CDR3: CASSLTSGSSYEQYF

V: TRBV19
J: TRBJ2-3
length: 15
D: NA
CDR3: CASSISAGLTDTQYF

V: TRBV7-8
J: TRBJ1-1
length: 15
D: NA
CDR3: CASSPNAAGHTEAFF

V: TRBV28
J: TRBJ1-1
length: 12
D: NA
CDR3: CASSVGGTEAFF

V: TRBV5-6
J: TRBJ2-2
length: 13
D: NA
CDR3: CASSPSPPGELFF

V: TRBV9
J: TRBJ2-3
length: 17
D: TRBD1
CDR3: CASSGFPWTGGTDTQYF

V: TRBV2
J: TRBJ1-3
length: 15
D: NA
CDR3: CASRGDVHSGNTIYF

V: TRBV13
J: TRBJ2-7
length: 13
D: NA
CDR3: CASSLGLSYEQYF

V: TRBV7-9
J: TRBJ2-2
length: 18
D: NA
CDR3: CASSSRLIDPANTGELFF